Given below is one TCR beta chain in context. Its antigen is unknown. Time point reported: pretreatment peripheral blood. This specimen comes from a study of PD-L1 blockade in urothelial cancer. General study points: Pretreatment clonality of the blood TCR repertoire below the median was predictive of superior survival.

Some clones are missing from TCRdb's copy, which holds only in-frame ones; the method was immunoSEQ multiplex PCR. The profile shows approximately 94,000 clones, about nine tenths of them singletons. The V and J ends lost 2 bases and 3 bases respectively, with 19 bases between them. Germline CDR1 is LGHNA and CDR2 is YNFKEQ. The CDR3 spans 17 residues. V is TRBV4-2 and J is TRBJ1-1, with a possible D match to TRBD1 (6 bases). The source of this sequence is a man aged 55 to 70 with urothelial cancer. This material consisted of PBMCs, taken around atezolizumab (anti-PD-L1) treatment. The CDR3 DNA follows: TGTGCCAGCAGCCAAATTCAACAGGGTTTAAGGGACACTGAAGCTTTCTTT. It translates to CASSQIQQGLRDTEAFF.